A single sample is the source of the 30 T cell receptor beta chains below, sequenced in a study of radiation and T cells in renal cell carcinoma. Assay used: immunoSEQ multiplex PCR; TCRdb lists only in-frame clones, some missing. The profile covers tens of thousands of clones, with 80% appearing a single time and about 30% taken by the ten largest. Time point specified: blood 2 weeks post-SBRT. Noted treatment: 15 Gy SBRT to primary tumor, nephrectomy 4 weeks later. Sequencing used blood, obtained from a patient whose treatment included radiotherapy and nephrectomy. The origin of the receptors is a woman in her 70s with renal cell carcinoma.

Turning to this clone: Other DNA variants within this sample encode the same CDR3. This chain connects TRBV4-2 to TRBJ2-1, with 7 positions matching TRBD2. The CDR3 extends over 15 amino acids. The V gene's germline CDR1 is LGHNA and CDR2 YNFKEQ. The V and J ends lost 1 base and 0 bases, in that order; junction bases with no gene match: 0. CDR3 region: CASSQGTSSYNEQFF. In nucleotides, the CDR3 is TGTGCCAGCAGCCAAGGGACTAGCTCCTACAATGAGCAGTTCTTC.

This clone turned up a few times. The chain couples TRBV2 to TRBJ1-1, with a possible D match to TRBD1 (6 bases). V was pared by 2 bases and J by 5 bases, with 9 bases between. Germline CDR1 is SNHLY and CDR2 is FYNNEI. The CDR3 contains 13 residues. CDR3 sequence (DNA): TGTGCCAGCAGTGAACAGGGGAAGACTGAAGCTTTCTTT. It codes for CASSEQGKTEAFF.

This chain uses TRBV5-5 with TRBJ1-1; 7 bases map to TRBD1. Germline CDR1 SGHKS, CDR2 YYEKEE (reference sequence). This CDR3 is 14 amino acids long. With V trimmed by 5 bases and J by 4 bases, 8 bases remained unmatched. CDR3 loop: CASRSGQRSTEAFF. The CDR3 DNA is TGTGCCAGCAGGTCGGGACAGCGAAGCACTGAAGCTTTCTTT.

The chain has TRBV19 and TRBJ1-1; D remains ambiguous. Deletions cut 5 bases from V and 2 bases from J, with 15 bases between. Per germline, CDR1 LNHDA and CDR2 SQIVND (reference sequence). CDR3 size: 15 residues. CDR3 nucleotide sequence: TGTGCCAGTAGTCTCCAGGCGGCAGTAAACACTGAAGCTTTCTTT. Protein: CASSLQAAVNTEAFF.

The gene calls are TRBV28 and TRBJ1-2, with D possibly TRBD1 on 5 matching bases. The length of the CDR3 is 14 residues. V was pared by 5 bases and J by 2 bases, with 12 bases between. Germline assignment: CDR1 MDHEN and CDR2 SYDVKM. CDR3 nucleotide sequence: TGTGCCAGCAGTCCGGGACCCACCAACTATGGCTACACCTTC. Translating gives CASSPGPTNYGYTF.

The chain has TRBV19 and TRBJ2-1; 14 bases are shared with TRBD2. This CDR3 is built from 16 residues. The V gene's germline CDR1 is LNHDA and CDR2 SQIVND (reference sequence). The ends lost 5 bases at V and 8 bases at J; junction bases unmatched: 8. CDR3 DNA sequence: TGTGCCAGTAGTTCCCCCGGGACTAGCGGGAGAGATGAGCAGTTCTTC. It specifies CASSSPGTSGRDEQFF.

The V gene is TRBV11-2, the J gene TRBJ2-5; possible D gene TRBD1, 6 bases. V was pared by 1 base and J by 3 bases, with 12 bases between. The CDR3 has 15 residues. CDR1 and CDR2 from the germline V gene are SGHAT and FQNNGV. The CDR3 bases are TGTGCCAGCAGCTTAGGGTGGGCAGGGGAAGAGACCCAGTACTTC. The encoded protein is CASSLGWAGEETQYF. The full variable domain, completed using reference TRBV11-2 and TRBJ2-5, is EAGVAQSPRYKIIEKRQSVAFWCNPISGHATLYWYQQILGQGPKLLIQFQNNGVVDDSQLPKDRFSAERLKGVDSTLKIQPAKLEDSAVYLCASSLGWAGEETQYFGPGTRLLVL.

This chain joins TRBV5-1 and TRBJ2-3; the match to TRBD2 covers 9 bases. V shed 4 bases, J shed 2 bases, and the junction held 11 bases outside the gene matches. This CDR3 has 17 amino acids. Looked up from germline, CDR1 is SGHRS and CDR2 is YFSETQ. This CDR3 reads CASSLEASGKFTDTQYF. For the CDR3, the DNA is TGCGCCAGCAGCCTGGAGGCTAGCGGGAAGTTCACAGATACGCAGTATTTT.

The chain recombines TRBV7-2 with TRBJ2-1; 9 bases are a match to TRBD2. This CDR3 has 15 amino acids. V was pared by 6 bases and J by 3 bases, with 6 bases of the junction left unmatched. The V gene's germline CDR1 is SGHTA and CDR2 FQGNSA. Here the CDR3 reads CASSSVSGSYNEQFF. In nucleotides, the CDR3 is TGTGCCAGCAGTTCGGTTAGCGGGAGCTACAATGAGCAGTTCTTC.

This clone appeared a few times. The same CDR3 arises from other DNA sequences in this sample as well. The CDR3 DNA follows: TGCAGTGCTAGAGGGGTTGAAGCTTTCTTT. This codes for CSARGVEAFF. The chain joins TRBV20-1 to TRBJ1-1; no clear D gene. The CDR3 consists of 10 residues. V was cut by 1 base and J by 7 bases, with 4 bases left in between. Looked up from germline, CDR1 is DFQATT and CDR2 is SNEGSKA (reference sequence).

The genes are TRBV5-1 and TRBJ1-1; D unclear. Germline lookup yields CDR1 SGHRS and CDR2 YFSETQ. The CDR3 covers 14 residues. Trimming cost V 0 bases and J 1 base, with 7 bases left between them. The CDR3 coding sequence is TGCGCCAGCAGCTTGGGAAGTGGGAACACTGAAGCTTTCTTT. Protein product: CASSLGSGNTEAFF.

The V call is TRBV27, the J call TRBJ2-1, with D uncertain. The germline V gene encodes CDR1 MNHEY and CDR2 SMNVEV (reference sequence). With 5 bases removed from V and 1 base from J, the gap between germline ends came to 9 bases. CDR3 size: 14 residues. Written as DNA, the CDR3 is TGTGCCAGCAGTGGGTGGGGATCCTACAATGAGCAGTTCTTC. It specifies CASSGWGSYNEQFF.

This chain connects TRBV7-9 to TRBJ2-5, with D possibly being TRBD2 (5 bases). The CDR3 runs 15 residues. Germline V CDR1 and CDR2: SEHNR, FQNEAQ (reference sequence). Trimming took off 4 bases at V and 5 bases at J, with 17 bases between the two ends. CDR3 sequence (DNA): TGTGCCAGCAGCTCAAGGGAGCCTTCGCCTGAGACCCAGTACTTC. Its protein is CASSSREPSPETQYF.

V and J are TRBV30 and TRBJ1-6; 8 bases fit TRBD1. Germline loops: CDR1 GTSNPN, CDR2 SVGIG (reference sequence). This CDR3 is built from 13 residues. Losses at the gene ends were 3 bases for V and 6 bases for J; bases not matched to a gene: 1. The CDR3 bases are TGTGCCTGGAGGGGACAGGCTAATTCACCCCTCCACTTT. Amino acid sequence: CAWRGQANSPLHF.

The chain recombines TRBV7-2 with TRBJ2-3, with D uncertain. The CDR3 is 14 residues long. Germline V gene lookup returns CDR1 SGHTA and CDR2 FQGNSA. Trimming took 5 bases from V and 1 from J, leaving 10 bases between them. The DNA for the CDR3 is TGTGCCAGCAGCCTCCGACGGCGCACAGATACGCAGTATTTT. It encodes CASSLRRRTDTQYF.

This chain joins TRBV5-6 and TRBJ2-7; no clear D gene. Trimming shortened V by 6 bases and J by 0 bases, and 10 bases separated the two germline ends. The germline V gene has CDR1 SGHDT and CDR2 YYEEEE. The CDR3 spans 13 residues. CDR3 in amino acids: CASNLLNSYEQYF. CDR3 in DNA: TGTGCCAGCAACCTCCTAAACTCCTACGAGCAGTACTTC.

The rearrangement links TRBV5-1 to TRBJ2-3; the match to TRBD2 covers 7 bases. Germline trimming cut 0 bases from V and 6 bases from J; bases unmatched to any gene: 7. The germline CDR1 and CDR2 sequences are SGHRS and YFSETQ. CDR3 length: 15 amino acids. CDR3 region: CASSLAGLGDDTQYF. The DNA for the CDR3 is TGCGCCAGCAGCTTGGCCGGACTAGGTGACGATACGCAGTATTTT.

This clone was seen only a few times. The gene calls are TRBV10-1 and TRBJ1-1, with a possible D match to TRBD1 (5 bases). The V gene lost 8 bases and the J gene lost 1 base, with 11 bases spanning the gap. From germline, CDR1 is WNHNN and CDR2 SYGVQD (reference sequence). CDR3 size: 13 residues. Written as DNA, the CDR3 is TGCGCCAGCGCTGGGGACGAGAACACTGAAGCTTTCTTT. It specifies CASAGDENTEAFF.

This chain uses TRBV7-2 with TRBJ2-7, with 8 positions matching TRBD2. The V gene's germline CDR1 is SGHTA and CDR2 FQGNSA. This CDR3 is built from 15 residues. Losses at the gene ends were 5 bases for V and 4 bases for J; bases not matched to a gene: 10. CDR3 loop: CASSPDGTRSYEQYF. CDR3 DNA sequence: TGTGCCAGCAGCCCAGACGGGACTAGAAGTTACGAGCAGTACTTC.

This clone has only a few counts. The genes are TRBV10-3 and TRBJ1-2; no clear D. Germline V gene lookup returns CDR1 ENHRY and CDR2 SYGVKD. The V and J ends lost 7 bases and 0 bases respectively, with 9 bases between them. This CDR3 contains 13 residues. The CDR3 bases are TGTGCCATCATGGACGGTCCTAACTATGGCTACACCTTC. Amino acids: CAIMDGPNYGYTF.

The chain links TRBV5-1 to TRBJ2-3; D is ambiguous. CDR3 size: 14 residues. Trimming removed 4 bases at V and 0 bases at J, with 9 bases between. CDR1 is SGHRS and CDR2 is YFSETQ in the germline V gene. CDR3 in amino acids: CASSPPGSTDTQYF. CDR3 DNA sequence: TGCGCCAGCAGCCCCCCGGGCAGCACAGATACGCAGTATTTT.

The V gene is TRBV7-3, the J gene TRBJ2-3; TRBD2 aligns across 15 bases. This CDR3 spans 18 amino acids. V lost 4 bases, J lost 1 base, and 6 bases stayed unmatched. CDR1 and CDR2 (germline): SGHTA, FQGTGA. DNA of the CDR3: TGTGCCAGCAGCTCGGGACTAGCGGGAGGCTTCCGCACAGATACGCAGTATTTT. It translates to CASSSGLAGGFRTDTQYF.

The chain uses TRBV7-9 and TRBJ1-1, with D perhaps TRBD1 (6 bases). The V gene lost 4 bases and the J gene lost 3 bases, with 12 bases spanning the gap. The CDR3 loop spans 14 amino acids. The germline V gene has CDR1 SEHNR and CDR2 FQNEAQ (reference sequence). The CDR3 here is CASSSTNRDTEAFF. CDR3 DNA: TGTGCCAGCAGCTCAACAAACAGGGACACTGAAGCTTTCTTT.

The CDR3, as DNA: TGTGCCAGCATGCCACAGAGAGGAAACACCATATATTTT. This translates into CASMPQRGNTIYF. The rearrangement links TRBV27 to TRBJ1-3; D is undetermined. Germline V gives CDR1 MNHEY, CDR2 SMNVEV (reference sequence). CDR3 length: 13 residues. V dropped 7 bases and J dropped 4 bases, with 11 bases sitting between them.

The chain employs TRBV5-1 and TRBJ2-7, with 11 nucleotides matching TRBD1. This CDR3 is built from 15 residues. The trim removed 2 bases at V and 5 bases at J, leaving 6 bases unmatched. Germline-derived CDR1 and CDR2 are SGHRS and YFSETQ. The CDR3 DNA reads as TGCGCCAGCAGCTTCCTCGGGACAGGGGGGGACGAGCAGTACTTC. Protein product: CASSFLGTGGDEQYF.

The chain has TRBV19 and TRBJ2-3; 12 positions agree with TRBD2. J gave up 5 bases and V 4 bases, and 10 bases lay outside the gene matches. The germline gives CDR1 LNHDA, CDR2 SQIVND (reference sequence). CDR3 length equals 17 residues. The CDR3 region is CASSTPRLAGVVDTQYF. CDR3 nucleotides: TGTGCCAGTAGTACCCCTCGACTAGCGGGAGTGGTAGATACGCAGTATTTT.

This clone appeared a single time. V gene TRBV4-3 combines with J gene TRBJ2-7; 9 nucleotides agree with TRBD1. The CDR3 is 14 residues long. Germline V gene sequence: CDR1 LGHNA, CDR2 YSLEER. V shed 4 bases, J shed 1 base, and the junction held 2 bases outside the gene matches. CDR3 nucleotide sequence: TGCGCCAGCAGCCTAGACAGGGGGTCCTACGAGCAGTACTTC. It encodes CASSLDRGSYEQYF.

J is TRBJ2-5 and V is TRBV18; 11 nucleotides line up with TRBD2. Germline CDR1 and CDR2: KGHSH and LQKENI. The CDR3 covers 13 residues. J gave up 5 bases and V 6 bases, and 2 bases lay outside the gene matches. Written as DNA, the CDR3 is TGTGCCAGCTCCGCTAGCGGGAGGGAGACCCAGTACTTC. Amino acids: CASSASGRETQYF.

V usage is TRBV9 and J usage is TRBJ2-1; maybe TRBD2 (5 bases). The CDR3 consists of 15 residues. The V end lost 0 bases, the J end lost 5 bases, and 12 bases lay between the germline ends. The germline gives CDR1 SGDLS, CDR2 YYNGEE. Written as DNA, the CDR3 is TGTGCCAGCAGCGTAGCTACAACTAGACACAATGAGCAGTTCTTC. Residues: CASSVATTRHNEQFF.

The chain couples TRBV6-5 to TRBJ2-7, with D perhaps TRBD1 or TRBD2 (7 bases each). The ends were cut back, 6 bases at V and 1 base at J, with 16 bases in the middle. CDR1 and CDR2 from the germline V gene are MNHEY and SVGAGI. This CDR3 contains 15 residues. CDR3 loop: CASSPGEGASYEQYF. CDR3 DNA sequence: TGTGCCAGCAGCCCCGGGGAGGGGGCTTCCTACGAGCAGTACTTC.